Given below is one T cell receptor (beta chain) in context. Its matching antigen is unknown. Repertoires were generated with immunoSEQ multiplex PCR, while TCRdb's copy carries only in-frame clones and drops some. The sample holds a few million clones, around nine tenths seen once. This record comes from a study of shared clonotypes between healthy human individuals. General observations from the study: Sequencing depth was predicted to influence how clonotypes are shared among donors. Several donors had around 5% of their naive CD4 clonotypes in common.

The V gene lost 4 bases and the J gene lost 1 base, with 14 bases spanning the gap. CDR1 WSHSY and CDR2 SAAADI come from the germline V gene. This CDR3 has 15 amino acids. The chain employs TRBV10-2 and TRBJ2-7; D is undetermined. Input material: naive CD4+ T cells sorted from blood. The subset is: CD45RA+ positively selected. This receptor was obtained from a man aged 18 to 30 in good health. The CDR3 coding sequence is TGCGCCAGCAGTGGCACGATAGTGGGATCCTACGAGCAGTACTTC. Translation: CASSGTIVGSYEQYF.